This is a list of T cell receptor beta chains from one sample in a study of blood T cell repertoires in COVID-19. The assay was immunoSEQ multiplex PCR, and TCRdb's table has in-frame clones only and misses some. This table has tens of thousands of clones, 80% to 95% appearing once. The sequencing input was peripheral blood. All receptors come from a man aged 50 to 60 with COVID-19, enrolled during active disease. Each CDR3 is given with its conserved first and last residue.

j_gene | v_gene | CDR3aa
TRBJ2-4 | TRBV4-1 | CASSLGLAEINIQYF
TRBJ1-3 | TRBV28 | CASSPLDRAKRTGDTIYF
TRBJ1-6 | TRBV4-1 | CASSPRTGDSPLHF
TRBJ1-1 | TRBV2 | CASNHQGGGFRNTEAFF
TRBJ1-1 | TRBV18 | CASSRDRGDTEAFF
TRBJ2-1 | TRBV6-4 | CASSVRGESSYNEQFF
TRBJ1-3 | TRBV6-5 | CASSPSSDSGNTIYF
TRBJ2-1 | TRBV11-1 | CASNSLGANVEQFF
TRBJ1-6 | TRBV14 | CASSQESPAANSPLHF
TRBJ1-1 | TRBV7-2 | CASSLGIGTGGVTEAFF
TRBJ1-1 | TRBV5-1 | CASSPGGATEAFF
TRBJ2-7 | TRBV29-1 | CSVLNRDSNFYEQYF
TRBJ2-4 | TRBV5-4 | CASSSVAGGTQGGIQYF
TRBJ2-3 | TRBV5-6 | CASSWRDSTDTQYF